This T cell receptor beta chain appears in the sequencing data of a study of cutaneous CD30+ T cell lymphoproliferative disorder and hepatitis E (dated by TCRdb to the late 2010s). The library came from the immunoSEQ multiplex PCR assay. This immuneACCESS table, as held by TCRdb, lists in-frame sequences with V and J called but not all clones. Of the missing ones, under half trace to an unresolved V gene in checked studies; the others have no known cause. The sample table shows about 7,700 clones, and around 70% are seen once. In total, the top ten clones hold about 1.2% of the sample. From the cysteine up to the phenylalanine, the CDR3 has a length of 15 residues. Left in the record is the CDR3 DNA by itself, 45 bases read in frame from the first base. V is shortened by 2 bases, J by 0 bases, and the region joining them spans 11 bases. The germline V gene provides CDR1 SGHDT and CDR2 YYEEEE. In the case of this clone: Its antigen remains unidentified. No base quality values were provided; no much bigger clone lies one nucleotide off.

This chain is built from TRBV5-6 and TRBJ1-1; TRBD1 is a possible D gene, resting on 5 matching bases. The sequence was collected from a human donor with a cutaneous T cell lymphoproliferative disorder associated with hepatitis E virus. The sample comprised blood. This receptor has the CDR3 CASSFRRGLNTEAFF. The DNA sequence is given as TGTGCCAGCAGCTTCCGACGGGGACTGAACACTGAAGCTTTCTTT.